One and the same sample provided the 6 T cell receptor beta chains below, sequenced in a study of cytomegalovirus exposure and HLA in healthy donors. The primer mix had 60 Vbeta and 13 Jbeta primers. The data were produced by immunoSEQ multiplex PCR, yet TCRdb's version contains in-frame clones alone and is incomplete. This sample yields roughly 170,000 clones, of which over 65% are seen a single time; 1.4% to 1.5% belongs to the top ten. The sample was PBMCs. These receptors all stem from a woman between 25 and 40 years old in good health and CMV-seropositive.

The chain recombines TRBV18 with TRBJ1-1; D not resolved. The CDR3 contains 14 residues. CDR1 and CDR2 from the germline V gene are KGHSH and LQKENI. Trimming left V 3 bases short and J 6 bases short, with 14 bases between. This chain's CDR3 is CASSPGELRPEAFF. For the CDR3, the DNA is TGTGCCAGCTCACCTGGCGAATTGAGGCCTGAAGCTTTCTTT.

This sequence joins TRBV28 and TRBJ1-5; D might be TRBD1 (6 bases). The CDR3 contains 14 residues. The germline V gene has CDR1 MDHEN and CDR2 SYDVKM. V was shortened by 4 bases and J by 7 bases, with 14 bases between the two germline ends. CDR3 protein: CASSSQQGYQPQHF. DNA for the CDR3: TGTGCCAGCAGTTCCCAACAGGGTTACCAGCCCCAGCATTTT.

The CDR3 reads CASSQYYSTGESYEQYF. Here the CDR3 DNA reads TGTGCCAGCAGCCAATACTACTCGACAGGGGAATCCTACGAGCAGTACTTC. V and J are TRBV5-5 and TRBJ2-7; 8 bases map to TRBD1. The V gene end was trimmed by 4 bases and the J gene end by 1 base; junction bases not matched to a gene: 13. Germline-derived CDR1 and CDR2 are SGHKS and YYEKEE (reference sequence). The CDR3 sequence is 17 residues long. The full variable domain, in which reference TRBV5-5 and TRBJ2-7 provide the parts outside the CDR3, is DAGVTQSPTHLIKTRGQQVTLRCSPISGHKSVSWYQQVLGQGPQFIFQYYEKEERGRGNFPDRFSARQFPNYSSELNVNALLLGDSALYLCASSQYYSTGESYEQYFGPGTRLTVT.

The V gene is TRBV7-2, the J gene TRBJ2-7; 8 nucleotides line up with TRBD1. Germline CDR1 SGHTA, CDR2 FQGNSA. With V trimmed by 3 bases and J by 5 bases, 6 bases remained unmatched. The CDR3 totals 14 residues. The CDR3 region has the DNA TGTGCCAGCAGCTTCGACAGGGGAAACGACGAGCAGTACTTC. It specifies CASSFDRGNDEQYF.

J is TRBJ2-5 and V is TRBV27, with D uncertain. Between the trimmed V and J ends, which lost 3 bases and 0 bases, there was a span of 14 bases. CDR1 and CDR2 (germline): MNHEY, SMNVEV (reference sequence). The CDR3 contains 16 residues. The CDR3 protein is CASSFTGGTYQETQYF. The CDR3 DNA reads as TGTGCCAGCAGTTTTACTGGCGGAACATACCAAGAGACCCAGTACTTC.

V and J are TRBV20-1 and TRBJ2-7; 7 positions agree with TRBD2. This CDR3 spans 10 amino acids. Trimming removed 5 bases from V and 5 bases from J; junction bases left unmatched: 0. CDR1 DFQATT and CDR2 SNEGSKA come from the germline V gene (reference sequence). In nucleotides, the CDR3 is TGCAGTGCTGGGGGGGACGAGCAGTACTTC. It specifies CSAGGDEQYF.